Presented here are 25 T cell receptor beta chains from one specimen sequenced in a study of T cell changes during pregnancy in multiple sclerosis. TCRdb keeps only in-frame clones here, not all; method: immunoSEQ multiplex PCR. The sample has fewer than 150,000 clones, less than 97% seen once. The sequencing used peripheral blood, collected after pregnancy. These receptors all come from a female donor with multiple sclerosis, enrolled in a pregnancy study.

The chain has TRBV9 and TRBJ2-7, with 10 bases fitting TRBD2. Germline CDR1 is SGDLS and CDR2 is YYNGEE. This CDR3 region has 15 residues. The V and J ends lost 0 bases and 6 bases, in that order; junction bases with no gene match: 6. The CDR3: CASSVATSGWSEQYF. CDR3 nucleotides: TGTGCCAGCAGCGTAGCGACTAGCGGGTGGAGCGAGCAGTACTTC.

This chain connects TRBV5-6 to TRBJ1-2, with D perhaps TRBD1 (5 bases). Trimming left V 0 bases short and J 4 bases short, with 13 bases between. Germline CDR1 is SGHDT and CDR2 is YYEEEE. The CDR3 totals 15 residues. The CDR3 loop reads CASSLVIQEAYGYTF. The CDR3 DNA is TGTGCCAGCAGCTTGGTTATACAGGAAGCCTATGGCTACACCTTC.

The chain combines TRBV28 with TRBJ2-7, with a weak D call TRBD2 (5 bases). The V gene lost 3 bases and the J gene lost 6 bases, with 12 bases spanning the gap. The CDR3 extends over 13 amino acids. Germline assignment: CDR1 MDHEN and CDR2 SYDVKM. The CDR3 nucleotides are TGTGCCAGCAGTTTTTGGGTTGCGGGCGAGCAGTACTTC. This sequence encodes CASSFWVAGEQYF.

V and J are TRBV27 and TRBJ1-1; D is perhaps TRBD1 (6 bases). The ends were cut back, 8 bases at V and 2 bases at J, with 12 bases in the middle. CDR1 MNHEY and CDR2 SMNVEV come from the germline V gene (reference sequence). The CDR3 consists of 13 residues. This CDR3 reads CASLGTPNTEAFF. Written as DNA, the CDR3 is TGTGCCAGCCTTGGGACACCAAACACTGAAGCTTTCTTT.

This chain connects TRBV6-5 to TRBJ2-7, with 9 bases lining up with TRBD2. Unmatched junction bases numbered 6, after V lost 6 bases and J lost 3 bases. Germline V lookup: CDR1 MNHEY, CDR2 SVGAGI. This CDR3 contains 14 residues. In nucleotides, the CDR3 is TGTGCCAGCAGGCCCTGGACTAGCGACTACGAGCAGTACTTC. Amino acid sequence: CASRPWTSDYEQYF.

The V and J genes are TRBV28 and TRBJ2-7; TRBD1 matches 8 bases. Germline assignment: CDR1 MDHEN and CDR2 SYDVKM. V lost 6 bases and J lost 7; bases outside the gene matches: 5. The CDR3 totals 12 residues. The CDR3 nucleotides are TGTGCCAGCAGAGGGACAGGATCTGAGCAGTACTTC. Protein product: CASRGTGSEQYF.

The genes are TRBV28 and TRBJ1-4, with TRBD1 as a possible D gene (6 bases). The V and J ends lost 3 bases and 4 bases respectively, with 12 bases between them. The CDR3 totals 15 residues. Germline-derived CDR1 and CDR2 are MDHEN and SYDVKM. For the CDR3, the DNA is TGTGCCAGCAGTTTTTATCAGGGGAGTAATGAAAAACTGTTTTTT. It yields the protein CASSFYQGSNEKLFF.

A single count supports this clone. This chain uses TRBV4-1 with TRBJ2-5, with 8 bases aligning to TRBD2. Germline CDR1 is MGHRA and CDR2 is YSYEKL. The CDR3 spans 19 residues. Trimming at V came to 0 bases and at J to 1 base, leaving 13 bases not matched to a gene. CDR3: CASSQDNSGLAGFQETQYF. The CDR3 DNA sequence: TGCGCCAGCAGCCAAGATAATAGCGGGTTAGCGGGGTTCCAAGAGACCCAGTACTTC.

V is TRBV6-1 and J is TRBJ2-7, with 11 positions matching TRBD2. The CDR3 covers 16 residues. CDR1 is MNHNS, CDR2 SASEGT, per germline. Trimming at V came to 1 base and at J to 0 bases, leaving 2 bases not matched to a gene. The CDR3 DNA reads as TGTGCCAGCAGTGAAGGACTAGCGGGATACTCCTACGAGCAGTACTTC. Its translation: CASSEGLAGYSYEQYF.

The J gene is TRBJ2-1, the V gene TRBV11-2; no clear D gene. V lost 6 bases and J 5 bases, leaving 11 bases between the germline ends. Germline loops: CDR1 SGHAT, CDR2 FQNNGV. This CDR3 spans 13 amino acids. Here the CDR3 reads CASSFRLDNEQFF. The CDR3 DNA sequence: TGTGCCAGCAGTTTCAGACTTGACAATGAGCAGTTCTTC.

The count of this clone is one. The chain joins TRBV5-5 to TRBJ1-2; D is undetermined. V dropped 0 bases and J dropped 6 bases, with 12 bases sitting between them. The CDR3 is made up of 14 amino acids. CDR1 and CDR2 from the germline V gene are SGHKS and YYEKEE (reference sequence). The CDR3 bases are TGTGCCAGCAGCTTGGAGTACGGGGTCCATGGCTACACCTTC. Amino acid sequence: CASSLEYGVHGYTF.

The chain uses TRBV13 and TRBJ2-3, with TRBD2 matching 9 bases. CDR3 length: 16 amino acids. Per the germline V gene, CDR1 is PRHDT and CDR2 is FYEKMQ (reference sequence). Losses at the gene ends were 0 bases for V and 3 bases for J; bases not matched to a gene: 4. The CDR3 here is CASSLGSGSGTDTQYF. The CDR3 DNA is TGTGCCAGCAGCTTAGGTAGCGGGAGTGGGACAGATACGCAGTATTTT.

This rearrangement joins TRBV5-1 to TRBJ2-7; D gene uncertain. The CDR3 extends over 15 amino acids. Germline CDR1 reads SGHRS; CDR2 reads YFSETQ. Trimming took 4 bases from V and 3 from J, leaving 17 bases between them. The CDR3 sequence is CASSESGPRLYEQYF. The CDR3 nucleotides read TGCGCCAGCAGCGAATCGGGTCCCAGACTCTACGAGCAGTACTTC.

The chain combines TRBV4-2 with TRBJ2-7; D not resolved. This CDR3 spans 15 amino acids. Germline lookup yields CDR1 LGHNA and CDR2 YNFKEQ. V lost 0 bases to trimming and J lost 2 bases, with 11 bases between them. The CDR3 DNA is TGTGCCAGCAGCCAAGATCGGCGGCGAACCTACGAGCAGTACTTC. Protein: CASSQDRRRTYEQYF.

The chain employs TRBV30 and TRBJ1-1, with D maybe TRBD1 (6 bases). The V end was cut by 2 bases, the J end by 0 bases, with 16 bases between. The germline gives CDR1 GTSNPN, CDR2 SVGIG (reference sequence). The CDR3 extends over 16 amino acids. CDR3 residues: CAWSRPGTILNTEAFF. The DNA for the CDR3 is TGTGCCTGGAGTCGTCCCGGGACAATTTTGAACACTGAAGCTTTCTTT.

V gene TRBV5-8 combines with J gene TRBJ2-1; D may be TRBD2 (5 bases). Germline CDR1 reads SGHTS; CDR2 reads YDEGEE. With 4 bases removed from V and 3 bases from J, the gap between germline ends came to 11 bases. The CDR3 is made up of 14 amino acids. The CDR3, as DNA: TGTGCCAGCAGCCTACTTCGGGGCTACAATGAGCAGTTCTTC. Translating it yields CASSLLRGYNEQFF.

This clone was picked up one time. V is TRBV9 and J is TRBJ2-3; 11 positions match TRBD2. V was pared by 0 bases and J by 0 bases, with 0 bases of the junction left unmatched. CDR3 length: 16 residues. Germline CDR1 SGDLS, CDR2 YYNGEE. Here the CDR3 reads CASSVGTSGSTDTQYF. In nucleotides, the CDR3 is TGTGCCAGCAGCGTAGGGACTAGCGGGAGCACAGATACGCAGTATTTT.

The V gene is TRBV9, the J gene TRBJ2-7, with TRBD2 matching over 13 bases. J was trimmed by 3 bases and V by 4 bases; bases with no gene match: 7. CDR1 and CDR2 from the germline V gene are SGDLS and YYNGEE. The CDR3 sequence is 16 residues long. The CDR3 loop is CASSPAGTSGIYEQYF. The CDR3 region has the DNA TGTGCCAGCAGCCCAGCCGGGACTAGCGGGATCTACGAGCAGTACTTC.

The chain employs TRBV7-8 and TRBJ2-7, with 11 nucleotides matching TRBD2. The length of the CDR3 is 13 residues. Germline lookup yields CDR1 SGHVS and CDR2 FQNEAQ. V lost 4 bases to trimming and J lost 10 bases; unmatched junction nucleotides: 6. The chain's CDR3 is CASSSFSGRGQYF. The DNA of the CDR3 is TGTGCCAGCAGCTCCTTTAGCGGGAGGGGACAGTACTTC.

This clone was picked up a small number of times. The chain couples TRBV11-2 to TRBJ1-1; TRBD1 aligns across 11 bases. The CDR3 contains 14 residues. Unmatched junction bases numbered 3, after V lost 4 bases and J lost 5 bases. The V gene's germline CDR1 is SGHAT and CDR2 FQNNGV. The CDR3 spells CASSWTGGSTEAFF. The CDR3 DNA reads TGTGCCAGCAGCTGGACAGGGGGCTCTACTGAAGCTTTCTTT.

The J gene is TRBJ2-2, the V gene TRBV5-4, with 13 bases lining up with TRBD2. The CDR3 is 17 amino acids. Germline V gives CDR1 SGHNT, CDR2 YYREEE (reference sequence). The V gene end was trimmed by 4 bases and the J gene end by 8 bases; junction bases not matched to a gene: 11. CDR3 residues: CASSHPRTSGRSGELFF. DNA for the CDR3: TGTGCCAGCAGCCACCCCCGGACTAGCGGGAGATCAGGGGAGCTGTTTTTT.

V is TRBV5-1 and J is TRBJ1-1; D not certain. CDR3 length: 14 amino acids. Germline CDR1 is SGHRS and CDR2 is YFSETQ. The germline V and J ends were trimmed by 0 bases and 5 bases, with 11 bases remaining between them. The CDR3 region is CASSLVSGSTEAFF. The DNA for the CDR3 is TGCGCCAGCAGCTTGGTCTCGGGGTCTACTGAAGCTTTCTTT. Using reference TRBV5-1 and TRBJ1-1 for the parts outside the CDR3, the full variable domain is KAGVTQTPRYLIKTRGQQVTLSCSPISGHRSVSWYQQTPGQGLQFLFEYFSETQRNKGNFPGRFSGRQFSNSRSEMNVSTLELGDSALYLCASSLVSGSTEAFFGQGTRLTVV.

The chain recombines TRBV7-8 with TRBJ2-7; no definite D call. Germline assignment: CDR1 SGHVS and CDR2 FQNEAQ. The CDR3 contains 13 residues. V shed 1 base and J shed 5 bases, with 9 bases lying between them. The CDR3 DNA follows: TGTGCCAGCAGCTTAGATTTATCCCACGAGCAGTACTTC. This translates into CASSLDLSHEQYF.

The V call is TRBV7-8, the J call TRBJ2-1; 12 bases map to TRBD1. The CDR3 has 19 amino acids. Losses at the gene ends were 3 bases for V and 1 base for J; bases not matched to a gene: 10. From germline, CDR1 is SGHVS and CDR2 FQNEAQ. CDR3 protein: CASSLSGTGGLGSYNEQFF. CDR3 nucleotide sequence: TGTGCCAGCAGCTTGTCCGGGACAGGGGGCCTTGGGTCCTACAATGAGCAGTTCTTC. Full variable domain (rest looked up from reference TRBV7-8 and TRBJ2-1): GAGVSQSPRYKVAKRGQDVALRCDPISGHVSLFWYQQALGQGPEFLTYFQNEAQLDKSGLPSDRFFAERPEGSVSTLKIQRTQQEDSAVYLCASSLSGTGGLGSYNEQFFGPGTRLTVL.

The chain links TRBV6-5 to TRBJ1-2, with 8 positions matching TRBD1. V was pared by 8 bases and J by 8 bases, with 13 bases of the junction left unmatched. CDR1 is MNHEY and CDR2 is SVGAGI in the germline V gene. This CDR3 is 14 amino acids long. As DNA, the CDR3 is TGTGCCAGCCGAACCAGGACAGGGAGTCGGGGCTACACCTTC. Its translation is CASRTRTGSRGYTF.